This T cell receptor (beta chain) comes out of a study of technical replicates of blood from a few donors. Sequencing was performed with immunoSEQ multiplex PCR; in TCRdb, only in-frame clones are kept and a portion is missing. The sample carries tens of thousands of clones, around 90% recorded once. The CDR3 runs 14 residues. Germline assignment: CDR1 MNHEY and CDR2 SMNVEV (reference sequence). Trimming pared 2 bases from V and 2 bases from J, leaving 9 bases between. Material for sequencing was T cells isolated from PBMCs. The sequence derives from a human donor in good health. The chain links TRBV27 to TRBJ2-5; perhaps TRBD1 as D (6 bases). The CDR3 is CASSLNRVQETQYF. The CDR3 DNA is TGTGCCAGCAGTTTAAACAGGGTGCAAGAGACCCAGTACTTC.